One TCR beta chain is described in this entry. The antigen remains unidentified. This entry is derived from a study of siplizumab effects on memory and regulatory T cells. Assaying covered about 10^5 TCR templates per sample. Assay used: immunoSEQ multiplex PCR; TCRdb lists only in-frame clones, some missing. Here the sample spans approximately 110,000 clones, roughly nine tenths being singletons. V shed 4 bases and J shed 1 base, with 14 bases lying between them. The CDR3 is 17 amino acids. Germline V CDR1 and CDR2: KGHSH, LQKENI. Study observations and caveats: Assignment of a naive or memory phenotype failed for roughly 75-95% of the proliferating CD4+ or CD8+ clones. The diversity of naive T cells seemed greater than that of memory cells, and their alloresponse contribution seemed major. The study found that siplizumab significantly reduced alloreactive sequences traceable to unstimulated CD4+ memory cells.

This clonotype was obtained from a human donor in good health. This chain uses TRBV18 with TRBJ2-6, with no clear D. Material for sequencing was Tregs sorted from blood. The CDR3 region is CASSLDGATSGANVLTF. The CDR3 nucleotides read TGTGCCAGCTCACTGGACGGTGCCACTTCTGGGGCCAACGTCCTGACTTTC.